Each of the 22 T cell receptor beta chains below was sequenced from the same sample in a study of long-term antiretroviral therapy in people with HIV. Version v3.0 of the immunoSEQ assay ran at survey level. TCRdb keeps only in-frame clones here, not all; method: immunoSEQ multiplex PCR. The sample records about 16,000 clones, about 79% being singletons. Sequencing was performed on unsorted PBMCs, taken 1.5 years before starting antiretroviral therapy. Receptors were obtained from a woman in her forties or fifties with HIV.

This rearrangement joins TRBV18 to TRBJ1-4; TRBD1 agrees at 7 bases. The trim removed 1 base at V and 8 bases at J, leaving 10 bases unmatched. Germline values: CDR1 KGHSH, CDR2 LQKENI. The CDR3 spans 16 residues. Here the CDR3 reads CASSPLSDRVVEKLFF. The CDR3 DNA sequence: TGTGCCAGCTCACCACTATCAGACAGGGTCGTCGAAAAACTGTTTTTT.

CDR3 sequence: CASSPGLAGGPRETQYF. CDR3 nucleotides: TGTGCCAGCAGCCCCGGACTAGCGGGGGGGCCGCGTGAGACCCAGTACTTC. The V gene is TRBV14, the J gene TRBJ2-5; 15 bases fit TRBD2. The CDR3 contains 17 residues. From germline, CDR1 is SGHDN and CDR2 FVKESK. Trimming removed 4 bases from V and 5 bases from J; junction bases left unmatched: 8.

This clone has just a few counts. V gene TRBV7-9 combines with J gene TRBJ1-2; D is possibly TRBD1 (6 bases). Germline V gene sequence: CDR1 SEHNR, CDR2 FQNEAQ (reference sequence). Trimming left V 0 bases short and J 13 bases short, with 15 bases between. This CDR3 comprises 13 residues. CDR3 in DNA: TGTGCCAGCAGCTTAGCCGAGATTACAGGGAGCACCTTC. This sequence encodes CASSLAEITGSTF.

This clone was recorded a few times. This rearrangement joins TRBV27 to TRBJ1-6; possibly TRBD1 for D (5 bases). The V gene lost 4 bases and the J gene lost 10 bases, with 8 bases spanning the gap. The germline gives CDR1 MNHEY, CDR2 SMNVEV (reference sequence). This CDR3 has 12 residues. CDR3: CASSSGDSPLHF. The DNA for the CDR3 is TGTGCCAGCAGTTCCGGGGACTCACCCCTCCACTTT.

The chain links TRBV9 to TRBJ2-2; 9 nucleotides match TRBD2. Germline V CDR1 and CDR2: SGDLS, YYNGEE. With V trimmed by 2 bases and J by 4 bases, 3 bases remained unmatched. The CDR3 extends over 15 amino acids. The CDR3 nucleotides are TGTGCCAGCAGCGTCGGCGGGGGGGCCACCGGGGAGCTGTTTTTT. Its protein is CASSVGGGATGELFF.

This clone occurred once. The chain carries TRBV7-9 and TRBJ1-6; D ambiguous. The CDR3 length is 15 residues. CDR1 is SEHNR, CDR2 FQNEAQ, per germline (reference sequence). V lost 5 bases and J lost 0, with 8 bases in between. The CDR3 protein is CASSPQSSYNSPLHF. Here the CDR3 DNA reads TGTGCCAGCAGCCCTCAGAGCTCCTATAATTCACCCCTCCACTTT.

The rearrangement links TRBV6-5 to TRBJ1-1, with D maybe TRBD1 (5 bases). Trimming cost V 5 bases and J 5 bases, with 18 bases left between them. Germline CDR1 and CDR2: MNHEY and SVGAGI. The CDR3 totals 15 residues. In DNA, the CDR3 is TGTGCCAGCAGTACCCTGGTCCTAAGGGGAACTGAAGCTTTCTTT. Encoded protein: CASSTLVLRGTEAFF.

This sequence joins TRBV19 and TRBJ1-5; weak D call: TRBD1 (6 bases). The CDR3 sequence is 15 residues long. Germline values: CDR1 LNHDA, CDR2 SQIVND (reference sequence). V lost 3 bases, J lost 6 bases, and 15 bases lay in between. The CDR3 reads CASSMRGEGGQPQHF. The CDR3 region has the DNA TGTGCCAGTAGTATGAGAGGGGAAGGGGGTCAGCCCCAGCATTTT.

This clone was found once. The gene calls are TRBV5-8 and TRBJ1-1; no clear D. Trimming cost V 0 bases and J 1 base, with 10 bases left between them. This CDR3 is 15 amino acids long. Germline CDR1 and CDR2: SGHTS and YDEGEE. The DNA for the CDR3 is TGTGCCAGCAGCTTGGTTAACAGAGGGAACACTGAAGCTTTCTTT. Residues: CASSLVNRGNTEAFF.

This rearrangement joins TRBV30 to TRBJ2-3, with 8 bases identical to TRBD2. The V gene's germline CDR1 is GTSNPN and CDR2 SVGIG (reference sequence). The V segment lost 4 bases and the J segment 0 bases; nucleotides outside the gene matches: 3. CDR3 length equals 14 residues. The CDR3 here is CAWTRGGSTDTQYF. The DNA of the CDR3 is TGTGCCTGGACCCGGGGGGGCAGCACAGATACGCAGTATTTT.

This clone has more than one count but fewer than ten. The rearrangement links TRBV7-9 to TRBJ1-2; 9 nucleotides align to TRBD1. The junction had 1 base not matched to a gene; V was cut back by 4 bases and J by 1 base. Looked up from germline, CDR1 is SEHNR and CDR2 is FQNEAQ (reference sequence). The CDR3 extends over 14 amino acids. DNA of the CDR3: TGTGCCAGCAGCTGGACAGGGGATAACTATGGCTACACCTTC. Its translation is CASSWTGDNYGYTF.

V and J are TRBV11-2 and TRBJ1-1; D not resolved. The length of the CDR3 is 14 residues. The germline V gene encodes CDR1 SGHAT and CDR2 FQNNGV. V was pared by 3 bases and J by 3 bases, with 11 bases between. The CDR3 spells CASSFPGRHTEAFF. DNA for the CDR3: TGTGCCAGCAGCTTCCCCGGTCGGCACACTGAAGCTTTCTTT.

In this sample, this clone turned up once. The chain has TRBV30 and TRBJ1-2; TRBD1 matches 7 bases. Trimming at V came to 5 bases and at J to 2 bases, leaving 11 bases not matched to a gene. This CDR3 is built from 15 residues. Germline loops: CDR1 GTSNPN, CDR2 SVGIG (reference sequence). The DNA for the CDR3 is TGTGCCTGGGCGATTACACAGGGGTGGAACTATGGCTACACCTTC. Protein: CAWAITQGWNYGYTF.

This rearrangement joins TRBV6-1 to TRBJ2-3; D is uncertain. CDR1 MNHNS and CDR2 SASEGT come from the germline V gene. Trimming cost V 2 bases and J 7 bases, with 13 bases left between them. The CDR3 covers 14 residues. CDR3 residues: CASSEWLLLNTQYF. DNA for the CDR3: TGTGCCAGCAGTGAATGGCTTTTACTCAATACGCAGTATTTT.

V is TRBV11-3 and J is TRBJ2-1, with no clear D. CDR1 SGHNT and CDR2 YENEEA come from the germline V gene. This CDR3 comprises 13 residues. Trimming took off 6 bases at V and 7 bases at J, with 13 bases between the two ends. The CDR3 protein is CASRSSSGNEQFF. CDR3 bases: TGTGCCAGCAGGTCCTCTTCTGGGAATGAGCAGTTCTTC.

J is TRBJ2-1 and V is TRBV25-1; D might be TRBD2 (7 bases). The CDR3 length is 16 residues. Germline lookup yields CDR1 MGHDK and CDR2 SYGVNS. V gave up 3 bases and J gave up 7 bases, with 19 bases separating them. The CDR3, as DNA: TGTGCCAGCAGTGATCAAGGGAGGGGGGGGAGGAATGAGCAGTTCTTC. This codes for CASSDQGRGGRNEQFF.

The CDR3 reads CASIDASSYNSPLHF. The CDR3 region has the DNA TGTGCCAGCATTGACGCTAGCTCCTATAATTCACCCCTCCACTTT. The J gene is TRBJ1-6, the V gene TRBV28, with D unclear. The ends were cut back, 7 bases at V and 0 bases at J, with 10 bases in the middle. Looked up from germline, CDR1 is MDHEN and CDR2 is SYDVKM. CDR3 length: 15 amino acids.

The rearrangement joins TRBV7-2 to TRBJ2-7; 11 bases line up with TRBD1. Trimming at V came to 4 bases and at J to 3 bases, leaving 5 bases not matched to a gene. The germline V gene has CDR1 SGHTA and CDR2 FQGNSA. The CDR3 is 15 amino acids. The CDR3 loop reads CASSWDRGNFYEQYF. In nucleotides, the CDR3 is TGTGCCAGCAGCTGGGACAGGGGGAATTTCTACGAGCAGTACTTC.

The chain has TRBV7-8 and TRBJ2-5; D unclear. The germline V gene has CDR1 SGHVS and CDR2 FQNEAQ. CDR3 size: 14 residues. With 1 base removed from V and 5 bases from J, the gap between germline ends came to 11 bases. The CDR3 spells CASSLVGRPETQYF. The CDR3 DNA sequence: TGTGCCAGCAGCTTAGTCGGTAGGCCGGAGACCCAGTACTTC.

This clone was recorded only once. The chain joins TRBV4-1 to TRBJ1-1; D is unclear. Trimming removed 1 base at V and 0 bases at J, with 9 bases between. CDR3 length: 15 residues. Germline CDR1 and CDR2: MGHRA and YSYEKL. CDR3 loop: CASSQVAGLNTEAFF. For the CDR3, the DNA is TGCGCCAGCAGCCAAGTAGCCGGCTTGAACACTGAAGCTTTCTTT.

This sequence joins TRBV9 and TRBJ2-5, with D perhaps TRBD2 (5 bases). Per the germline V gene, CDR1 is SGDLS and CDR2 is YYNGEE. Trimming left V 1 base short and J 2 bases short, with 12 bases between. The CDR3 runs to 15 residues. The CDR3, as DNA: TGTGCCAGCAGCGTACATTGGGAGCGGCAAGAGACCCAGTACTTC. This encodes CASSVHWERQETQYF.

The V gene is TRBV2, the J gene TRBJ2-1; D call uncertain. The CDR3 loop spans 12 amino acids. The germline gives CDR1 SNHLY, CDR2 FYNNEI. Trimming left V 5 bases short and J 12 bases short, with 14 bases between. CDR3 amino acids: CASSLTSPGQFF. The CDR3 DNA is TGTGCCAGCAGTCTTACTTCCCCCGGGCAGTTCTTC.